This paragraph covers one T cell receptor beta chain sequence. The antigen is not known. Method: immunoSEQ multiplex PCR; TCRdb's copy keeps in-frame clones and lacks some. The table has fewer than 200,000 clones, about 87% seen once; the top ten hold about 10%. The data stem from a study of radiation and T cells in renal cell carcinoma. General study findings and limits: Baseline intratumoral clonotype presence is unknown without pretreatment biopsies. Top tumor clonotypes rose in blood 2 weeks post-radiation, then contracted.

V gave up 3 bases and J gave up 0 bases, with 8 bases separating them. Germline lookup yields CDR1 MGHRA and CDR2 YSYEKL. The CDR3 extends over 14 amino acids. Time point here: blood 4 weeks post-SBRT, at nephrectomy. Treatment noted: 15 Gy SBRT to primary tumor, nephrectomy 4 weeks later. Nephrectomy followed 15 Gy stereotactic body radiation by 4 weeks. This rearrangement joins TRBV4-1 to TRBJ1-1; D ambiguous. The sequence came from a woman aged 45-65 years with renal cell carcinoma. The sequencing used blood, collected from a patient whose treatment included radiotherapy and nephrectomy. The CDR3 bases are TGCGCCAGCAGCCACGGACTGGTGAACACTGAAGCTTTCTTT. Amino acids: CASSHGLVNTEAFF.